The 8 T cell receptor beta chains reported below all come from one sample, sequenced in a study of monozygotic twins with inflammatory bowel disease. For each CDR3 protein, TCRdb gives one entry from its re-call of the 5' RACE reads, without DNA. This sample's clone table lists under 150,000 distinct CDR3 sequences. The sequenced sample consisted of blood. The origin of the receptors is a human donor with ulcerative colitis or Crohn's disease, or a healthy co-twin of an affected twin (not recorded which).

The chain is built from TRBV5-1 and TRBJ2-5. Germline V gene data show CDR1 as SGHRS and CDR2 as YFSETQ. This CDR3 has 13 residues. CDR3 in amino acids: CASSLYHQETQYF.

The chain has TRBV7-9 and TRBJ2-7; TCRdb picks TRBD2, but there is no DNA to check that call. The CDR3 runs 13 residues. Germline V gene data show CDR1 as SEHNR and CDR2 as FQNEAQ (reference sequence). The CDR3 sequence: CASSIGTYYEQYF.

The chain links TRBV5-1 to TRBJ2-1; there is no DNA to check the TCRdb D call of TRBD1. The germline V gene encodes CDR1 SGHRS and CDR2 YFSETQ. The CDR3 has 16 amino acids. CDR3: CASSLRGWTSYNEQFF.

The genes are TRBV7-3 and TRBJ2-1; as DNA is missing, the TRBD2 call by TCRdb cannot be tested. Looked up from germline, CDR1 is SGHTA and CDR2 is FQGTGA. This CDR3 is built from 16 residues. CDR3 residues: CASSLGTSGGHNEQFF.

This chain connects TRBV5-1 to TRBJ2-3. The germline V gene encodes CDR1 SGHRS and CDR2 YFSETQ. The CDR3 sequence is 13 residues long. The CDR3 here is CASSFGRTDTQYF.

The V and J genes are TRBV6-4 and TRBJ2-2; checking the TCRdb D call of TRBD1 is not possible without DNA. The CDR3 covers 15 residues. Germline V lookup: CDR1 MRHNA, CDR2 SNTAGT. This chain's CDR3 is CASRPGTGITGELFF.

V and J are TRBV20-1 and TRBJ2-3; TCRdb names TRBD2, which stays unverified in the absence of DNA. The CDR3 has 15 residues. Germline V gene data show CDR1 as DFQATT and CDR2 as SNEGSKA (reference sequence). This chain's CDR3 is CSAPSTSGGPDTQYF.

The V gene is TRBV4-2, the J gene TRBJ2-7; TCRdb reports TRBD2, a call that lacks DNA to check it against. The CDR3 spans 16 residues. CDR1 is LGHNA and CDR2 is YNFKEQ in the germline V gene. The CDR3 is CASSQDQGLGGYEQYF.